The clone carrying this T cell receptor (beta chain) was recorded many times. The data were taken from a study of early T cells in non-severe SARS-CoV-2 infection. TCRdb called the 5' RACE reads again in MiXCR, with one record for every CDR3 protein. The sample consists of 45,000 to 65,000 distinct CDR3 sequences, more than 9% of them appearing once. V was clipped by 5 bases and J by 12 bases, with 14 bases between them. The germline V gene has CDR1 LNHDA and CDR2 SQIVND (reference sequence). CDR3 length: 12 residues. The gene calls are TRBV19 and TRBJ2-1; either TRBD1 or TRBD2 may supply D (5 bases each). The sequence was obtained from an adult who was a healthcare worker with PCR-confirmed SARS-CoV-2 infection or an uninfected control (not recorded which). Sequenced: whole blood. This chain's CDR3 is CASSPTGAGQFF. CDR3 sequence (DNA): TGTGCCAGTAGTCCGACCGGGGCGGGGCAGTTCTTC.